These 14 T cell receptor beta chains were sequenced from one sample in a study of blood T cell repertoires in COVID-19. Only in-frame clones appear in the TCRdb table, and some are missing; sequencing was by immunoSEQ multiplex PCR. The sample includes 150,000 to 200,000 clones, about 90% of them seen just once. Sequenced: peripheral blood. The source is a man aged 40-55 years with active or convalescent COVID-19.

The chain carries TRBV6-2 or TRBV6-3 and TRBJ2-7; TRBD2 agrees at 9 bases. The CDR3 loop spans 13 amino acids. In germline, CDR1 is MNHEY, CDR2 SVGEGT. J was trimmed by 6 bases and V by 6 bases; bases with no gene match: 6. The CDR3 loop is CASSRTSESEQYF. Written as DNA, the CDR3 is TGTGCCAGCAGCCGGACTAGCGAGAGCGAGCAGTACTTC.

The genes are TRBV28 and TRBJ1-5, with D perhaps matching TRBD1 (5 bases). V lost 7 bases, J lost 0 bases, and 25 bases lay in between. This CDR3 has 19 residues. Germline CDR1 is MDHEN and CDR2 is SYDVKM. The CDR3 sequence: CASTRQSNTLPHSNQPQHF. Written as DNA, the CDR3 is TGTGCCAGCACCCGACAGTCCAACACTCTTCCCCATAGCAATCAGCCCCAGCATTTT.

This clone was observed a handful of times. The chain carries TRBV7-9 and TRBJ2-3; possibly TRBD2 for D (5 bases). This CDR3 comprises 16 residues. The V gene lost 1 base and the J gene lost 1 base, with 12 bases spanning the gap. The germline V gene encodes CDR1 SEHNR and CDR2 FQNEAQ (reference sequence). CDR3 nucleotide sequence: TGTGCCAGCAGCTTAGATCAGTTCGGGGGCACAGATACGCAGTATTTT. Its protein product is CASSLDQFGGTDTQYF.

CDR3: CASSESDRVNQPQHF. For the CDR3, the DNA is TGCGCCAGCAGTGAGTCAGACAGGGTCAATCAGCCCCAGCATTTT. V gene TRBV10-2 combines with J gene TRBJ1-5, with 7 bases that match TRBD1. This CDR3 has 15 residues. Germline V gene sequence: CDR1 WSHSY, CDR2 SAAADI. The J segment lost 3 bases and the V segment lost 0 bases, leaving 2 bases of the junction unmatched.

This clone was observed a few times. The chain carries TRBV30 and TRBJ1-3; D is unresolved. CDR3 length: 15 amino acids. The V and J ends lost 0 bases and 4 bases respectively, with 13 bases between them. Per germline, CDR1 GTSNPN and CDR2 SVGIG (reference sequence). CDR3 loop: CAWSVGEPWGNTIYF. For the CDR3, the DNA is TGTGCCTGGAGTGTTGGGGAGCCTTGGGGAAACACCATATATTTT.

V and J are TRBV9 and TRBJ1-5, with D possibly matching TRBD1 (6 bases). CDR1 SGDLS and CDR2 YYNGEE come from the germline V gene. The V and J ends lost 3 bases and 4 bases respectively, with 20 bases between them. CDR3 size: 17 residues. CDR3 sequence (DNA): TGTGCCAGCAGCGGAGACCCTTTGGGGGCAGGGAATCAGCCCCAGCATTTT. This encodes CASSGDPLGAGNQPQHF.

V and J are TRBV2 and TRBJ2-7, with TRBD2 matching 7 bases. The CDR3 is made up of 13 amino acids. Germline assignment: CDR1 SNHLY and CDR2 FYNNEI. V was clipped by 3 bases and J by 5 bases; unmatched bases: 4. DNA of the CDR3: TGTGCCAGCAGTGATGGGGGGAGGGACGAGCAGTACTTC. Its translation: CASSDGGRDEQYF.

This clone was counted a few times. The rearrangement joins TRBV5-6 to TRBJ2-7; D remains unclear. Germline CDR1 is SGHDT and CDR2 is YYEEEE. CDR3 length equals 13 residues. V was clipped by 1 base and J by 3 bases, with 8 bases between them. The DNA of the CDR3 is TGTGCCAGCAGCTTGCGAGCCGACTACGAGCAGTACTTC. Translated, it gives CASSLRADYEQYF.

V and J are TRBV13 and TRBJ2-6; TRBD1 might be the D (5 bases). The germline CDR1 and CDR2 sequences are PRHDT and FYEKMQ (reference sequence). The V gene lost 3 bases and the J gene lost 2 bases, with 8 bases spanning the gap. The CDR3 has 15 amino acids. The CDR3, as DNA: TGTGCCAGCAGCTTCACAGGTGCTGGGGCCAACGTCCTGACTTTC. Its translation is CASSFTGAGANVLTF.

In its sample, this clone was seen once. The DNA for the CDR3 is TGTGCCAGCAGTTACTCGAGGCCAGACCTCATGACCCAGTACTTC. Its protein product is CASSYSRPDLMTQYF. The J gene is TRBJ2-5, the V gene TRBV6-5; D gene unclear. Germline values: CDR1 MNHEY, CDR2 SVGAGI. The CDR3 is made up of 15 amino acids. Trimming removed 0 bases at V and 7 bases at J, with 15 bases between.

The V gene is TRBV28, the J gene TRBJ2-7; D might be TRBD1 (6 bases). V dropped 4 bases and J dropped 0 bases, with 16 bases sitting between them. This CDR3 comprises 16 residues. CDR1 and CDR2 from the germline V gene are MDHEN and SYDVKM. CDR3 amino acids: CASSSPWTVFSYEQYF. In nucleotides, the CDR3 is TGTGCCAGCAGTTCGCCGTGGACAGTCTTCTCCTACGAGCAGTACTTC.

The V gene is TRBV29-1, the J gene TRBJ2-5; TRBD1 matches 12 bases. The CDR3 spans 14 residues. Germline-derived CDR1 and CDR2 are SQVTM and ANQGSEA. J lost 5 bases, V lost 6 bases, and 7 bases had no gene match. The CDR3 nucleotides read TGCAGCGTCGGGGACAGGGGGCGCGAGGAGACCCAGTACTTC. It specifies CSVGDRGREETQYF.

This chain links TRBV10-1 with TRBJ1-2; 8 bases line up with TRBD1. There are 14 residues in the CDR3. CDR1 WNHNN and CDR2 SYGVQD come from the germline V gene (reference sequence). The V gene end was trimmed by 0 bases and the J gene end by 10 bases; junction bases not matched to a gene: 7. Written as DNA, the CDR3 is TGCGCCAGCAGTGAGTCGTCAGGGGACAGGCCCTACACCTTC. It is translated as CASSESSGDRPYTF.

V gene TRBV6-2 or TRBV6-3 combines with J gene TRBJ2-1; 10 nucleotides match TRBD2. Germline CDR1 and CDR2: MNHEY and SVGEGT. The V gene end was trimmed by 4 bases and the J gene end by 4 bases; junction bases not matched to a gene: 4. CDR3 length equals 15 residues. This CDR3 reads CASSSSGGAYNEQFF. The CDR3 region has the DNA TGTGCCAGCAGTTCTAGCGGGGGAGCGTACAATGAGCAGTTCTTC.